The rows below give T cell receptor beta chains drawn from one sample of a study of OX40 agonist ivuxolimab in advanced cancers. Profiled with immunoSEQ multiplex PCR; TCRdb holds only in-frame clones, not every one. The data hold around 41,000 clones, with 70% to 90% observed a single time. The specimen was CD4+ or CD8+ T cells sorted from blood, collected in a trial of the OX40 agonist ivuxolimab. All receptors derive from an adult with an advanced solid tumor such as melanoma, head and neck, liver or kidney cancer. The CDR3 runs from the conserved cysteine through the conserved F or W. The D gene is left open where the match is weak. Clone size is shown for a subset of rows, as once, few, many or a class of expanded clone.

few,TRBV7-3,.,TRBJ1-1,CASSLQGTYTEAFF,TGTGCCAGCAGCCTGCAGGGAACATACACTGAAGCTTTCTTT
.,TRBV28,TRBD1,TRBJ2-7,CASSLGDRYYEQYF,TGTGCCAGCAGTTTAGGGGACAGATACTACGAGCAGTACTTC
.,TRBV5-1,.,TRBJ1-1,CASSLEISREEAFF,TGCGCCAGCAGCTTGGAGATTAGCAGAGAGGAAGCTTTCTTT
.,TRBV5-5,.,TRBJ1-1,CASSLRGATEAFF,TGTGCCAGCAGCTTACGGGGGGCCACTGAAGCTTTCTTT
.,TRBV9,.,TRBJ1-4,CASSARASSEKLFF,TGTGCCAGCAGCGCACGTGCGAGTTCTGAAAAACTGTTTTTT
.,TRBV23-1,.,TRBJ2-7,CASSQSGRSYEQYF,TGCGCCAGCAGTCAATCGGGCCGCTCCTACGAGCAGTACTTC
.,TRBV7-9,.,TRBJ2-5,CASSLARIGRETQYF,TGTGCCAGCAGCTTAGCTCGGATCGGGAGAGAGACCCAGTACTTC
.,TRBV28,TRBD1,TRBJ2-7,CASSYYQGGGNEQYF,TGTGCCAGCAGTTATTATCAAGGGGGCGGCAACGAGCAGTACTTC
.,TRBV25-1,.,TRBJ2-3,CASSEYKGPDTQYF,TGTGCCAGCAGTGAATATAAAGGACCAGATACGCAGTATTTT
.,TRBV11-2,.,TRBJ1-5,CASSLGVRGTKPQHF,TGTGCCAGCAGCTTAGGGGTGAGGGGGACGAAGCCCCAGCATTTT
.,TRBV10-2,TRBD1,TRBJ1-4,CASRNRGTTNEKLFF,TGCGCCAGCAGGAACAGGGGAACAACTAATGAAAAACTGTTTTTT
.,TRBV10-3,TRBD1,TRBJ2-1,CATAGTGGGNEQFF,TGTGCCACCGCCGGGACAGGCGGAGGGAATGAGCAGTTCTTC
.,TRBV7-9,.,TRBJ2-7,CASSHSGTAYEQYF,TGTGCCAGCAGCCACAGCGGGACAGCCTACGAGCAGTACTTC
.,TRBV5-8,.,TRBJ2-7,CASSWRGTYEQYF,TGTGCCAGCAGCTGGCGGGGCACCTACGAGCAGTACTTC
.,TRBV30,.,TRBJ1-3,CAWSADRISGNTIYF,TGTGCCTGGAGTGCCGACAGGATCTCTGGAAACACCATATATTTT
.,TRBV30,TRBD2,TRBJ2-3,CAWSRLAKSTDTQYF,TGTGCCTGGAGCCGACTAGCGAAAAGCACAGATACGCAGTATTTT
.,TRBV6-5,.,TRBJ1-1,CASRRQDDTEAFF,TGTGCCAGCAGGCGACAGGACGACACTGAAGCTTTCTTT
few,TRBV18,.,TRBJ2-1,CASSSSRDREVDEQFF,TGTGCCAGCTCCTCCAGCCGAGACAGGGAGGTCGATGAGCAGTTCTTC
.,TRBV28,.,TRBJ2-1,CASSLSGYNEQFF,TGTGCCAGCAGTTTGTCCGGTTACAATGAGCAGTTCTTC
.,TRBV19,.,TRBJ2-2,CASSRSSIPGELFF,TGTGCCAGTAGCCGCTCTAGCATCCCCGGGGAGCTGTTTTTT
.,TRBV5-1,TRBD1,TRBJ1-2,CAIRTGGDYGYTF,TGCGCCATCCGGACAGGGGGCGACTATGGCTACACCTTC
.,TRBV7-9,TRBD2,TRBJ2-7,CASSPRLAGSYEQYF,TGTGCCAGCAGCCCCCGACTAGCGGGCTCCTACGAGCAGTACTTC
.,TRBV19,TRBD1,TRBJ1-5,CASSVRTGGNQPQHF,TGTGCCAGTAGTGTTCGGACAGGAGGCAATCAGCCCCAGCATTTT
.,TRBV27,.,TRBJ1-1,CASRRQEENTEAFF,TGTGCCAGCAGGCGACAGGAGGAGAACACTGAAGCTTTCTTT
.,TRBV5-1,.,TRBJ2-6,CASSLAGSGANVLTF,TGCGCCAGCAGCTTGGCGGGCAGTGGGGCCAACGTCCTGACTTTC
.,TRBV18,.,TRBJ2-3,CASSPPAAFTQYF,TGTGCCAGCTCACCACCGGCCGCGTTTACGCAGTATTTT
once,TRBV7-8,.,TRBJ2-7,CASSSDGRENPYEQYF,TGTGCCAGCAGCTCGGATGGACGGGAAAATCCCTACGAGCAGTACTTC
.,TRBV15,.,TRBJ1-1,CATSRHTGTEDEAFF,TGTGCCACCAGCAGACATACCGGGACGGAAGATGAAGCTTTCTTT
.,TRBV5-4,TRBD1,TRBJ2-1,CASSGQGNNEQFF,TGTGCCAGCAGCGGACAGGGTAACAATGAGCAGTTCTTC
once,TRBV5-1,TRBD1,TRBJ2-2,CASSKGTGFSSTGELFF,TGCGCCAGCAGCAAAGGGACAGGGTTTAGTAGTACCGGGGAGCTGTTTTTT
.,TRBV28,.,TRBJ2-7,CASSSRDPPTYEQYF,TGTGCCAGCAGTTCTCGGGACCCCCCGACGTACGAGCAGTACTTC